This T cell receptor beta chain appears in the sequencing data of a study of OX40 agonist ivuxolimab in advanced cancers. General study findings and limits: The 0.1-3.0 mg/kg partial responders had among the lowest clonal expansion. At 0.1 to 3.0 mg/kg and by week 6, CD4+ and CD8+ T cells in the blood had expanded clonally. Mean expanded clone counts were higher in CD8+ than CD4+ T cells.

Measured with immunoSEQ multiplex PCR; TCRdb has only the in-frame clones, and not every one. This sample has over 65,000 clones; less than 95% occur once, and the top ten carry about 1.8%. Turning to this clone: Its antigen is unknown.

The germline gives CDR1 LNHDA, CDR2 SQIVND (reference sequence). This CDR3 comprises 14 residues. V dropped 3 bases and J dropped 9 bases, with 15 bases sitting between them. Anyone with autoimmune disease history or systemic immunosuppression was excluded. Sequenced here: CD4+ or CD8+ T cells sorted from blood, sampled in a trial of the OX40 agonist ivuxolimab. The rearrangement joins TRBV19 to TRBJ2-1, with no clear D. This receptor was taken from an adult with an advanced solid tumor such as melanoma, head and neck, liver or kidney cancer. The DNA of the CDR3 is TGTGCCAGTAGTATCTCGCGAATAGCAACTGAGCAGTTCTTC. Amino acids: CASSISRIATEQFF.